The 2 T cell receptor beta chains below come from one sample, sequenced in a study of blood T cell repertoires in COVID-19. TCRdb's table, derived via immunoSEQ multiplex PCR, lists solely in-frame clones and lacks some. Of 100,000 to 150,000 clones in the sample, around 82% are singletons; the top ten hold roughly 15%. The sample was peripheral blood. These receptors came from a man aged 25 to 40 with COVID-19, enrolled during active disease.

V is TRBV11-1 and J is TRBJ1-1, with D possibly TRBD1 on 5 matching bases. The germline gives CDR1 SGHAT, CDR2 FQDESV (reference sequence). This CDR3 has 14 residues. The germline V and J ends were trimmed by 5 bases and 7 bases, with 17 bases remaining between them. CDR3 DNA sequence: TGTGCCAGCAGCAAGGGGCGGACCGAAGATGAAGCTTTCTTT. Protein sequence: CASSKGRTEDEAFF.

The chain has TRBV6-5 and TRBJ2-1, with D maybe TRBD1 (6 bases). Per germline, CDR1 MNHEY and CDR2 SVGAGI. The CDR3 consists of 15 residues. V gave up 6 bases and J gave up 9 bases, with 21 bases separating them. The CDR3 here is CASSPNQYRDGEQFF. The CDR3 coding sequence is TGTGCCAGCAGCCCAAATCAATACAGGGACGGTGAGCAGTTCTTC.